This TCR beta chain emerged from a study of CD4 and CD8 cells across lung adenocarcinoma regions. TCRdb recomputed calls from the PCR reads with MiXCR, one row per CDR3 protein. The profile shows about 8,400 distinct CDR3 sequences, around half of them singletons. This clonotype was detected many times. The germline V gene encodes CDR1 SGDLS and CDR2 YYNGEE. V lost 0 bases and J 0 bases, leaving 10 bases between the germline ends. The CDR3 is made up of 15 amino acids. This chain links TRBV9 with TRBJ2-7, with D possibly being TRBD2 (6 bases). Sequencing was done on a sample of CD8+ T cells from the center of a lung tumor. This TCR came from a female donor with lung adenocarcinoma. The CD4 and CD8 labels of this study may be unreliable. In nucleotides, the CDR3 is TGTGCCAGCAGCGTAGACGGGAGCCTCTCCTACGAGCAGTACTTC. Translation gives CASSVDGSLSYEQYF. The full variable domain, its missing parts supplied by reference TRBV9 and TRBJ2-7, is DSGVTQTPKHLITATGQRVTLRCSPRSGDLSVYWYQQSLDQGLQFLIQYYNGEERAKGNILERFSAQQFPDLHSELNLSSLELGDSALYFCASSVDGSLSYEQYFGPGTRLTVT.